Listed below are T cell receptor beta chains from one sample, sequenced in a study of identical twins. TCRdb re-called the 5' RACE reads through MiXCR, storing one row per CDR3 protein. Of approximately 680,000 distinct CDR3 sequences in the sample, just over 7% were seen once. This sample was also put to use in a study of yellow fever vaccine responses in identical twins.

Source material: PBMCs. These receptors came from a young woman in good health. The CDR3 runs from the conserved cysteine through the conserved F or W. The D gene is left open where the match is weak. Part of the rows lack a size; the others show once, few, many or a class for expanded clones.

CASSQGWGLAGEQFF | TGTGCCAGCAGCCAAGGGTGGGGTCTAGCCGGGGAGCAGTTCTTC | 15 | - | TRBJ2-1 | - | TRBV3-1
CASSRGLADSGDTQYF | TGCGCCAGCAGCCGGGGACTAGCGGATAGCGGAGATACGCAGTATTTT | 16 | TRBD2 | TRBJ2-3 | many | TRBV5-1
CSARRGQGTYNEQFF | TGCAGTGCTAGAAGGGGGCAGGGGACCTACAATGAGCAGTTCTTC | 15 | TRBD1 | TRBJ2-1 | many | TRBV20-1
CASSQGRAEPQHF | TGTGCCAGCAGCCAGGGTCGGGCGGAGCCCCAGCATTTT | 13 | - | TRBJ1-5 | many | TRBV27
CASSSRDSPTDTQYF | TGCGCCAGCAGCTCTCGGGACAGTCCCACAGATACGCAGTATTTT | 15 | TRBD1 | TRBJ2-3 | many | TRBV5-1
CASSPSWSNTGELFF | TGTGCCAGCAGCCCCAGTTGGTCAAACACCGGGGAGCTGTTTTTT | 15 | - | TRBJ2-2 | few | TRBV12-3/TRBV12-4
CASSRDRERNEQYF | TGTGCCAGCAGCCGGGACAGGGAGCGGAACGAGCAGTACTTC | 14 | TRBD1 | TRBJ2-7 | few | TRBV12-3/TRBV12-4
CASSTAGASTGELFF | TGTGCCAGCAGTACAGCGGGAGCGTCAACCGGGGAGCTGTTTTTT | 15 | TRBD2 | TRBJ2-2 | - | TRBV6-2/TRBV6-3
CASSFRDRGMNEQFF | TGTGCCAGCAGCTTCCGGGACAGGGGGATGAATGAGCAGTTCTTC | 15 | TRBD1 | TRBJ2-1 | - | TRBV11-2
CASSHPTTRYNEQFF | TGTGCCAGCAGCCACCCAACTACCAGGTACAATGAGCAGTTCTTC | 15 | - | TRBJ2-1 | few | TRBV12-3/TRBV12-4
CASRSTGQGRTANEKLFF | TGTGCCAGCAGAAGTACAGGACAGGGAAGAACAGCTAATGAAAAACTGTTTTTT | 18 | TRBD1 | TRBJ1-4 | many | TRBV27
CASSGEIEQFF | TGCGCCAGCAGCGGAGAAATTGAGCAGTTCTTC | 11 | - | TRBJ2-1 | many | TRBV5-1
CASSDGGGAGNEQFF | TGTGCCAGCAGTGACGGCGGGGGGGCCGGGAATGAGCAGTTCTTC | 15 | TRBD2 | TRBJ2-1 | - | TRBV6-4
CASSSTGGRNEQFF | TGTGCCAGCAGCTCGACAGGGGGCAGGAATGAGCAGTTCTTC | 14 | TRBD1 | TRBJ2-1 | few | TRBV7-9
CASSFRVGDEQYF | TGTGCCAGCAGCTTCAGGGTTGGCGACGAGCAGTACTTC | 13 | - | TRBJ2-7 | - | TRBV7-9
CASSSSRWGEPSYNEQFF | TGTGCCAGCAGCAGTAGCCGATGGGGAGAGCCCTCCTACAATGAGCAGTTCTTC | 18 | - | TRBJ2-1 | many | TRBV7-8
CASSFRGLGSNQPQHF | TGTGCCAGCAGTTTTAGGGGGCTCGGAAGCAATCAGCCCCAGCATTTT | 16 | TRBD1 | TRBJ1-5 | many | TRBV27
CASSLQGAGIQETQYF | TGTGCCAGCAGCCTCCAAGGGGCAGGGATCCAAGAGACCCAGTACTTC | 16 | - | TRBJ2-5 | few | TRBV27
CASSAPDSRDTQYF | TGTGCCAGCAGCGCGCCCGACAGTCGGGATACGCAGTATTTT | 14 | - | TRBJ2-3 | few | TRBV9
CASSQGLSIYEQYF | TGTGCCAGCAGCCAAGGGTTGTCTATCTACGAGCAGTACTTC | 14 | - | TRBJ2-7 | - | TRBV3-1
CASGRGRTNTGELFF | TGTGCCAGCGGCCGAGGAAGGACGAACACCGGGGAGCTGTTTTTT | 15 | - | TRBJ2-2 | many | TRBV3-1
CASSYWSRGGDTQYF | TGTGCCAGCAGTTACTGGTCCAGGGGAGGCGATACGCAGTATTTT | 15 | - | TRBJ2-3 | - | TRBV6-5
CSARDPTGYTGELFF | TGCAGTGCTAGAGATCCGACAGGGTACACCGGGGAGCTGTTTTTT | 15 | TRBD1 | TRBJ2-2 | - | TRBV20-1
CASSSTGTPYNEQFF | TGTGCCAGCAGTTCAACCGGGACTCCTTACAATGAGCAGTTCTTC | 15 | - | TRBJ2-1 | - | TRBV27
CASSQPTGGLAKNIQYF | TGCGCCAGCAGCCAACCAACAGGGGGCCTAGCCAAAAACATTCAGTACTTC | 17 | TRBD1 | TRBJ2-4 | many | TRBV4-1
CASSFYSSGANVLTF | TGTGCCAGCAGCTTTTATAGCTCTGGGGCCAACGTCCTGACTTTC | 15 | - | TRBJ2-6 | few | TRBV7-8
CASSLGAQVNEQFF | TGCGCCAGCAGCTTGGGGGCGCAAGTCAATGAGCAGTTCTTC | 14 | - | TRBJ2-1 | many | TRBV5-1
CASSTLGHTEAFF | TGCGCCAGCAGCACGCTTGGTCACACTGAAGCTTTCTTT | 13 | - | TRBJ1-1 | - | TRBV5-1
CCASDLRGGPDNEQFF | TGCTGTGCTAGTGACTTGAGGGGGGGGCCAGACAATGAGCAGTTCTTC | 16 | - | TRBJ2-1 | - | TRBV20-1
CASSYSQVPSGSQTYEQYF | TGTGCCAGCAGTTACTCTCAGGTACCCAGCGGGAGTCAGACCTACGAGCAGTACTTC | 19 | TRBD2 | TRBJ2-7 | - | TRBV6-5
CASSKRGLAGAVTDTQYF | TGTGCCAGCAGCAAACGGGGACTAGCGGGGGCCGTTACAGATACGCAGTATTTT | 18 | TRBD2 | TRBJ2-3 | few | TRBV11-2
CATMRGGAGNEQFF | TGTGCCACCATGAGGGGGGGGGCGGGGAATGAGCAGTTCTTC | 14 | - | TRBJ2-1 | many | TRBV24-1
CASSPRQGADDKNIQYF | TGTGCCAGCTCACCGAGACAGGGGGCGGACGACAAAAACATTCAGTACTTC | 17 | TRBD1 | TRBJ2-4 | few | TRBV18
CASSLDTSTEAFF | TGTGCCAGCAGCTTGGATACGAGCACTGAAGCTTTCTTT | 13 | - | TRBJ1-1 | few | TRBV5-5
CASSENTGFLYHEQFF | TGCGCCAGCAGTGAGAATACAGGCTTTCTGTATCATGAGCAGTTCTTC | 16 | - | TRBJ2-1 | few | TRBV10-1
CASSYRDSAAEAFF | TGTGCCAGCAGTTACCGGGACAGCGCTGCTGAAGCTTTCTTT | 14 | TRBD1 | TRBJ1-1 | - | TRBV12-3/TRBV12-4
CASSQRDSYNSPLHF | TGTGCCAGCAGCCAACGGGACAGCTATAATTCACCCCTCCACTTT | 15 | TRBD1 | TRBJ1-6 | few | TRBV14
CASSNRALSSYEQYF | TGTGCCAGCAGTAACAGGGCCCTTAGCTCCTACGAGCAGTACTTC | 15 | - | TRBJ2-7 | - | TRBV6-5
CSARPNDRATEAFF | TGCAGTGCTAGGCCAAACGACAGGGCCACTGAAGCTTTCTTT | 14 | TRBD1 | TRBJ1-1 | few | TRBV20-1